Listed below are T cell receptor beta chains from one sample, sequenced in a study of cytomegalovirus exposure and HLA in healthy donors. Method: immunoSEQ multiplex PCR; TCRdb's copy keeps in-frame clones and lacks some. Of 65,000 or so clones listed, approximately 77% are singletons. Specimen: PBMCs. The receptors stem from a woman in her thirties or forties in good health and CMV-seropositive. The CDR3 runs from the conserved cysteine through the conserved F or W. Each record gives: V gene, D gene, J gene, clone size, CDR3 protein, CDR3 DNA. The D gene is left open where the match is weak. Size tells how often a clone was seen (once, few, many) or the class of an expanded clone, and some rows leave it out.

v_call: TRBV7-2
d_call: TRBD1
j_call: TRBJ2-1
clone_size: NA
cdr3_aa: CASSSNRGENEQFF
cdr3_nt: TGTGCCAGCAGCTCAAACAGGGGAGAGAATGAGCAGTTCTTC

v_call: TRBV7-2
d_call: NA
j_call: TRBJ2-7
clone_size: NA
cdr3_aa: CASSLRMGREQYF
cdr3_nt: TGTGCCAGCAGCCTAAGGATGGGGCGCGAGCAGTACTTC

v_call: TRBV5-4
d_call: TRBD1
j_call: TRBJ1-4
clone_size: NA
cdr3_aa: CASSLHDRVGEKLFF
cdr3_nt: TGTGCCAGCAGCTTGCATGACAGGGTAGGAGAAAAACTGTTTTTT

v_call: TRBV11-3
d_call: NA
j_call: TRBJ2-3
clone_size: few
cdr3_aa: CASSPGGFADTQYF
cdr3_nt: TGTGCCAGCAGCCCTGGGGGGTTCGCAGATACGCAGTATTTT

v_call: TRBV6-4
d_call: NA
j_call: TRBJ2-3
clone_size: NA
cdr3_aa: CASSPEAGSTDTQYF
cdr3_nt: TGTGCCAGCAGCCCTGAGGCAGGGTCAACAGATACGCAGTATTTT

v_call: TRBV7-2
d_call: TRBD1
j_call: TRBJ1-2
clone_size: NA
cdr3_aa: CASSSQGGANYGYTF
cdr3_nt: TGTGCCAGCAGCTCCCAGGGGGGAGCTAACTATGGCTACACCTTC

v_call: TRBV29-1
d_call: TRBD1
j_call: TRBJ1-1
clone_size: NA
cdr3_aa: CSAAPGTVLEAFF
cdr3_nt: TGCAGCGCTGCCCCCGGGACAGTCCTTGAAGCTTTCTTT

v_call: TRBV6-1
d_call: NA
j_call: TRBJ1-5
clone_size: NA
cdr3_aa: CASLVLRGAPQPQHF
cdr3_nt: TGTGCCAGCCTAGTACTCCGGGGGGCTCCTCAGCCCCAGCATTTT

v_call: TRBV19
d_call: NA
j_call: TRBJ2-7
clone_size: NA
cdr3_aa: CASSTGQYEQYF
cdr3_nt: TGTGCCAGTAGTACCGGACAGTACGAGCAGTACTTC

v_call: TRBV27
d_call: NA
j_call: TRBJ1-2
clone_size: NA
cdr3_aa: CASSPAHKRGYTF
cdr3_nt: TGTGCCAGCAGTCCCGCTCATAAGAGGGGCTACACCTTC

v_call: TRBV5-6
d_call: NA
j_call: TRBJ1-1
clone_size: NA
cdr3_aa: CASSLVPGEAFF
cdr3_nt: TGTGCCAGCAGCTTGGTGCCCGGGGAAGCTTTCTTT

v_call: TRBV18
d_call: TRBD1
j_call: TRBJ1-5
clone_size: NA
cdr3_aa: CASSSGQGGQPQHF
cdr3_nt: TGTGCCAGCTCAAGCGGACAGGGTGGTCAGCCCCAGCATTTT

v_call: TRBV13
d_call: TRBD1
j_call: TRBJ1-3
clone_size: NA
cdr3_aa: CASRVRGGNTIYF
cdr3_nt: TGTGCCAGCAGAGTCAGGGGGGGAAACACCATATATTTT

v_call: TRBV4-1
d_call: NA
j_call: TRBJ1-1
clone_size: few
cdr3_aa: CASSQVPGRRLNTEAFF
cdr3_nt: TGCGCCAGCAGCCAAGTTCCGGGAAGGCGATTGAACACTGAAGCTTTCTTT

v_call: TRBV19
d_call: NA
j_call: TRBJ1-1
clone_size: NA
cdr3_aa: CASSITRDTEAFF
cdr3_nt: TGTGCCAGTAGTATAACCCGGGACACTGAAGCTTTCTTT

v_call: TRBV9
d_call: TRBD1
j_call: TRBJ1-1
clone_size: NA
cdr3_aa: CASSLRGDRGGREAFF
cdr3_nt: TGTGCCAGCAGCCTCCGAGGGGACAGGGGAGGGAGAGAAGCTTTCTTT

v_call: TRBV5-8
d_call: NA
j_call: TRBJ2-2
clone_size: NA
cdr3_aa: CASSLDSGSLTGELFF
cdr3_nt: TGTGCCAGCAGCTTGGACTCCGGGTCCCTCACCGGGGAGCTGTTTTTT

v_call: TRBV6-5
d_call: TRBD1
j_call: TRBJ2-5
clone_size: NA
cdr3_aa: CASSGNRGSETQYF
cdr3_nt: TGTGCCAGCAGTGGAAACAGGGGAAGCGAGACCCAGTACTTC

v_call: TRBV7-6
d_call: NA
j_call: TRBJ1-1
clone_size: NA
cdr3_aa: CASSRGQNTEAFF
cdr3_nt: TGTGCCAGCAGCCGAGGACAGAACACTGAAGCTTTCTTT

v_call: TRBV6-5
d_call: TRBD1
j_call: TRBJ2-7
clone_size: NA
cdr3_aa: CASRRGQGTYEQYF
cdr3_nt: TGTGCCAGCAGACGAGGACAGGGCACCTACGAGCAGTACTTC

v_call: TRBV7-9
d_call: TRBD1
j_call: TRBJ2-7
clone_size: NA
cdr3_aa: CASSSRRQGASYEQYF
cdr3_nt: TGTGCCAGCAGCTCCCGAAGACAGGGGGCCTCCTACGAGCAGTACTTC

v_call: TRBV10-3
d_call: TRBD1
j_call: TRBJ2-7
clone_size: NA
cdr3_aa: CAISEIEQGAYEQYF
cdr3_nt: TGTGCCATCAGTGAGATTGAACAGGGGGCGTACGAGCAGTACTTC

v_call: TRBV10-1
d_call: NA
j_call: TRBJ1-3
clone_size: NA
cdr3_aa: CASSETGRSGNTIYF
cdr3_nt: TGCGCCAGCAGTGAGACAGGGCGCTCTGGAAACACCATATATTTT

v_call: TRBV4-3
d_call: TRBD1
j_call: TRBJ2-2
clone_size: NA
cdr3_aa: CASSPIPKGAANTGELFF
cdr3_nt: TGCGCCAGCAGCCCAATCCCCAAGGGGGCGGCGAACACCGGGGAGCTGTTTTTT